This TCR beta chain was retrieved from a study of PD-L1 blockade in urothelial cancer. About the research overall: As for prior chemotherapy regimens, patients had received 0 to 3. Timepoints chosen for blood analysis were 3 weeks (second dose) and 6 weeks after treatment start.

The time point denotes: peripheral blood 6 weeks after treatment start. There are 15 residues in the CDR3. V lost 0 bases and J lost 3, with 10 bases in between. CDR1 MDHEN and CDR2 SYDVKM come from the germline V gene. The protocol was immunoSEQ multiplex PCR, while the TCRdb copy is restricted to in-frame clones and leaves out a portion. The data show about 30,000 clones, about 89% seen once. The TCR originated in an elderly man with urothelial cancer. The chain recombines TRBV28 with TRBJ2-3; D might be TRBD2 (5 bases). The sample consisted of PBMCs, taken around atezolizumab (anti-PD-L1) treatment. Here the CDR3 reads CASSLWTGSTDTQYF. DNA for the CDR3: TGTGCCAGCAGTTTATGGACGGGGAGTACAGATACGCAGTATTTT.